A selection of T cell receptor beta chains follows, all from one sample in a study of T cells in Graves' hyperthyroidism and ophthalmopathy. Each CDR3 protein is one row after TCRdb ran MiXCR on the multiplex PCR reads. The repertoire holds a few hundred thousand distinct CDR3 sequences, approximately 14% seen once, with about 14% in the top ten. Sequencing input: blood. Receptor source: a woman between 40 and 50 years old with Graves' hyperthyroidism. The CDR3 runs from the conserved cysteine through the conserved F or W. D genes are given only for firm matches. The size of a clone is reported for some rows only, either as once, few or many, or as a class for expanded clones.

D: NA; J: TRBJ1-1; V: TRBV28; size: NA; DNA: TGTGCCGGCAGTTTACGGGTGGCTGTCACTGAAGCTTTCTTT; CDR3: CAGSLRVAVTEAFF
D: NA; J: TRBJ1-4; V: TRBV5-1; size: many; DNA: TGCGCCAGCTCTGGAAACCAAGAAAAACTGTTTTTT; CDR3: CASSGNQEKLFF
D: NA; J: TRBJ1-6; V: TRBV9; size: NA; DNA: TGTGCCAGCAGTAAGTCACAGGAGTACAATTCACCCCTCCACTTT; CDR3: CASSKSQEYNSPLHF
D: TRBD1; J: TRBJ1-1; V: TRBV28; size: many; DNA: TGTGCCAGCAGTTCGGGACAGGGGACCCTGTACACTGAAGCTTTCTTT; CDR3: CASSSGQGTLYTEAFF
D: TRBD2; J: TRBJ2-3; V: TRBV6-1; size: NA; DNA: TGTGCCAGCCAGGAACTAGCGGGTGGATGGGGGACAGATACGCAGTATTTT; CDR3: CASQELAGGWGTDTQYF
D: NA; J: TRBJ1-4; V: TRBV7-2; size: few; DNA: TGTGCCAGCAGCTTAGGAGCCTCAAACTTAGCTGAAAAACTGTTTTTT; CDR3: CASSLGASNLAEKLFF
D: NA; J: TRBJ2-7; V: TRBV7-2; size: NA; DNA: TGTGCCAGCAGCTTGGGGGTCGGGGGCTCCTACGAGCAGTACTTC; CDR3: CASSLGVGGSYEQYF
D: TRBD2; J: TRBJ2-1; V: TRBV5-1; size: NA; DNA: TGCGCCAGCAGAAGGACTAGCGGGAGTTCAAATGAGCAGTTCTTC; CDR3: CASRRTSGSSNEQFF
D: NA; J: TRBJ2-1; V: TRBV7-3; size: few; DNA: TGTGCCAGCAGCTTAACGGGAGAAGGGTTTGGCAGAGTTCGCAGTGTCTCCTACAATGAGCAGTTCTTC; CDR3: CASSLTGEGFGRVRSVSYNEQFF
D: TRBD2; J: TRBJ2-5; V: TRBV7-9; size: few; DNA: TGTGCCAGCAGCTTAGTAAGGGGACTAGTGCACCAAGAGACCCAGTACTTC; CDR3: CASSLVRGLVHQETQYF
D: TRBD2; J: TRBJ2-1; V: TRBV20-1; size: many; DNA: TGCAGTGCTAGCCCGCCCTTAGCGGGAGTCGGTGAGCAGTTCTTC; CDR3: CSASPPLAGVGEQFF
D: NA; J: TRBJ1-3; V: TRBV2; size: many; DNA: TGTGCCAGCAGTGACATCTCGAGCTCTGGAAACACCATATATTTT; CDR3: CASSDISSSGNTIYF
D: NA; J: TRBJ1-5; V: TRBV2; size: many; DNA: TGTGCCAGCAGTGAATTCGTCGGCAATCAGCCCCAGCATTTT; CDR3: CASSEFVGNQPQHF
D: NA; J: TRBJ2-3; V: TRBV5-1; size: many; DNA: TGCGCCAGCAGCTTGGATTTTCAGGGATCTAGCACAGATACGCAGTATTTT; CDR3: CASSLDFQGSSTDTQYF
D: NA; J: TRBJ2-6; V: TRBV6-1; size: many; DNA: TGTGCCAGCAGACCCTTGCCTGGGGCCAACGTCCTGACTTTC; CDR3: CASRPLPGANVLTF
D: NA; J: TRBJ2-7; V: TRBV5-1; size: many; DNA: TGCGCCAGCAGCTTGGCCCCAACAACCTACGAGCAGTACTTC; CDR3: CASSLAPTTYEQYF
D: TRBD2; J: TRBJ2-7; V: TRBV28; size: many; DNA: TGTGCCAGCAGTTCTACGATCACGGGACTAGCTAACTCACCGGGGGAGCAGTACTTC; CDR3: CASSSTITGLANSPGEQYF
D: NA; J: TRBJ2-3; V: TRBV2; size: few; DNA: TGTGCCAGCAGTGAAGCTGTGGCCACAGATACGCAGTATTTT; CDR3: CASSEAVATDTQYF
D: TRBD2; J: TRBJ2-7; V: TRBV4-1; size: NA; DNA: TGCGCCAGCAGCCAGCTAGCGGGAGAATCCAACGAGCAGTACTTC; CDR3: CASSQLAGESNEQYF
D: NA; J: TRBJ2-7; V: TRBV12-3/TRBV12-4; size: many; DNA: TGTGCCAGCAGTTTGGGTTTCTCCTACGAGCAGTACTTC; CDR3: CASSLGFSYEQYF
D: NA; J: TRBJ1-1; V: TRBV6-2/TRBV6-3; size: NA; DNA: TGTGCCAGCAGTTACTCGGGGCGGCAGGACACTGAAGCTTTCTTT; CDR3: CASSYSGRQDTEAFF
D: NA; J: TRBJ2-3; V: TRBV12-3/TRBV12-4; size: many; DNA: TGTGCCAGCAGTTTTTCCGGGTTTAGCACAGATACGCAGTATTTT; CDR3: CASSFSGFSTDTQYF
D: NA; J: TRBJ1-1; V: TRBV7-9; size: few; DNA: TGTGCCAGCAGGAGGGACGCCGGGACCGGTGAAGCTTTCTTT; CDR3: CASRRDAGTGEAFF
D: NA; J: TRBJ2-3; V: TRBV20-1; size: NA; DNA: TGCAGTGCTCTTGGACAGAGCACAGATACGCAGTATTTT; CDR3: CSALGQSTDTQYF
D: NA; J: TRBJ1-2; V: TRBV28; size: few; DNA: TGTGCCACCGGGGTGGGGTATGGCTACACCTTC; CDR3: CATGVGYGYTF
D: NA; J: TRBJ1-5; V: TRBV28; size: many; DNA: TGTGCCAGCAGTTTTGGGGTACAGCCCCAGCATTTT; CDR3: CASSFGVQPQHF